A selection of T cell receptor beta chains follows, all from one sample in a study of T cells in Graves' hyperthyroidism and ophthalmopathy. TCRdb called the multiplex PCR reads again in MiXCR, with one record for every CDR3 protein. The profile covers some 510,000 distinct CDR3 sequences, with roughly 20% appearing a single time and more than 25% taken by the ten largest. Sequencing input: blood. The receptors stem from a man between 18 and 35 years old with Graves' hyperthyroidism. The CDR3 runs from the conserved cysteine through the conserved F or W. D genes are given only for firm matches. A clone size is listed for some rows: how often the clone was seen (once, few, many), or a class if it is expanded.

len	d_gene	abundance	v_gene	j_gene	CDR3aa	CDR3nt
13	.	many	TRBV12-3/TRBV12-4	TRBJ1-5	CASSFEDNQPQHF	TGTGCCAGCAGTTTTGAGGACAATCAGCCCCAGCATTTT
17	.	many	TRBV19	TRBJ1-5	CASSSNGGYNSNQPQHF	TGTGCCAGTAGTAGCAACGGGGGCTATAATAGCAATCAGCCCCAGCATTTT
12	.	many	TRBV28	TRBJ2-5	CASSLVGKSQYF	TGTGCCAGCAGTTTAGTGGGGAAGTCCCAGTACTTC
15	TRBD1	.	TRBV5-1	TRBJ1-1	CASSLSAGGDTEAFF	TGCGCCAGCAGCTTGAGTGCAGGGGGAGACACTGAAGCTTTCTTT
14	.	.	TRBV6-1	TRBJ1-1	CASSEREENTEAFF	TGTGCCAGCAGTGAAAGGGAGGAGAACACTGAAGCTTTCTTT
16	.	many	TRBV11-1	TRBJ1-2	CASGVSSGGADYGYTF	TGTGCCAGCGGTGTATCTAGCGGGGGGGCCGACTATGGCTACACCTTC
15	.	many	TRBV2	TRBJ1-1	CASSEEERPSAGTIF	TGTGCCAGCAGTGAAGAGGAGAGACCTTCAGCGGGAACGATCTTT
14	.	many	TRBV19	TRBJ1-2	CASSIEARNYGYTF	TGTGCCAGTAGTATAGAGGCCAGGAACTATGGCTACACCTTC
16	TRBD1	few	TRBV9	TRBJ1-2	CASSVVTGGGIGGYTF	TGTGCCAGCAGCGTAGTAACAGGGGGCGGAATCGGCGGCTACACCTTC
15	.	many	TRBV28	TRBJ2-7	CASSPTPPGSYEQYF	TGTGCCAGCAGCCCTACCCCTCCGGGCTCCTACGAGCAGTACTTC
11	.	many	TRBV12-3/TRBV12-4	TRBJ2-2	CASTFGGELFF	TGTGCCAGCACGTTTGGCGGGGAGCTGTTTTTT
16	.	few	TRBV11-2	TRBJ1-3	CASSLEWAYSGNTIYF	TGTGCCAGCAGCTTAGAATGGGCATACTCTGGAAACACCATATATTTT
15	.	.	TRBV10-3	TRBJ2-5	CAISDRGGLQETQYF	TGTGCCATCAGTGATCGCGGGGGCCTTCAAGAGACCCAGTACTTC
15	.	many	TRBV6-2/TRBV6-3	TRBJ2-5	CASSYGWGPQETQYF	TGTGCCAGCAGTTACGGGTGGGGTCCTCAAGAGACCCAGTACTTC
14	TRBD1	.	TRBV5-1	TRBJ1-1	CASSWTGASTEAFF	TGCGCCAGCAGCTGGACAGGGGCGAGTACTGAAGCTTTCTTT
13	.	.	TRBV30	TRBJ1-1	CAWNRGPNTEAFF	TGTGCCTGGAACCGGGGACCGAACACTGAAGCTTTCTTT
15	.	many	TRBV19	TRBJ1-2	CASSTASHSNYGYTF	TGTGCCAGTAGTACGGCAAGTCATTCTAACTATGGCTACACCTTC
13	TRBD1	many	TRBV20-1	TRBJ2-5	CSATTGGIGTQYF	TGCAGTGCCACGACAGGGGGGATAGGGACCCAGTACTTC
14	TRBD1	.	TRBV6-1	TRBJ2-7	CASRPLGQGGEQYF	TGTGCCAGCAGACCCCTGGGACAGGGTGGAGAGCAGTACTTC
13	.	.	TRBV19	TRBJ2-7	CASSPRVAYEQYF	TGTGCCAGTAGTCCCCGGGTCGCCTACGAGCAGTACTTC